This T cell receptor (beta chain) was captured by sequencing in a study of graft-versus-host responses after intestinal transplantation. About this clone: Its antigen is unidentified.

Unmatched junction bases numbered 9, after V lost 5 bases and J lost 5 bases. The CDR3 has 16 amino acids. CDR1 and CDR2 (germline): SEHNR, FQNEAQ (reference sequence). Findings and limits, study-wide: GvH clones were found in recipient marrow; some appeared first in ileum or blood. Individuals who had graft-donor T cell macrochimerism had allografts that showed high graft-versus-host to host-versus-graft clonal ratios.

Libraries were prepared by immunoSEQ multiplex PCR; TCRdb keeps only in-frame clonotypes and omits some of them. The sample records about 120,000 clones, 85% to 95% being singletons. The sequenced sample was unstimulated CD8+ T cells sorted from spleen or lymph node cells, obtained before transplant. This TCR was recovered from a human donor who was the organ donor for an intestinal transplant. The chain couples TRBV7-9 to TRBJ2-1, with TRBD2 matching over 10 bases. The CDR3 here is CASSPPLAGEDNEQFF. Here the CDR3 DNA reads TGTGCCAGCAGCCCCCCTCTAGCGGGAGAAGACAATGAGCAGTTCTTC.